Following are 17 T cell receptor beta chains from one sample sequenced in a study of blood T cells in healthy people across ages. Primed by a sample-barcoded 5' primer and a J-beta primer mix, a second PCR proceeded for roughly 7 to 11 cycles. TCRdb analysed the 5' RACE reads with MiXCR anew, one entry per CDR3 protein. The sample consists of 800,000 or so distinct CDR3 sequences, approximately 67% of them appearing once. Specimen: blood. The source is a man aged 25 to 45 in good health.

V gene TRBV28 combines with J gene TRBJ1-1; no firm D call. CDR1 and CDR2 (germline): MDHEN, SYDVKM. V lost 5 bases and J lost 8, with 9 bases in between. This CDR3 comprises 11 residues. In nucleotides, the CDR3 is TGTGCCAGCAGTCCCGAGTCGGAAGCTTTCTTT. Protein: CASSPESEAFF.

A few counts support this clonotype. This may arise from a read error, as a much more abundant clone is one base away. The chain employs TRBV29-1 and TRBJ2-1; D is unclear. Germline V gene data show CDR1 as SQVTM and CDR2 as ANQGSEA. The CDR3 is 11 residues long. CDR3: CSGEMGNEQFF. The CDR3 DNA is TGCAGCGGTGAAATGGGGAATGAGCAGTTCTTC.

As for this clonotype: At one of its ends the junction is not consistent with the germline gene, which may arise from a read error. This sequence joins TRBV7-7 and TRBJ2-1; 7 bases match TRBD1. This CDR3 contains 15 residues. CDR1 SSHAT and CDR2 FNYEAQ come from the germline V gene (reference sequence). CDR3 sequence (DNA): TGTGCTAGCAGCTCCCGACAGGGAGATTACAATGAGCAGTTCTTC. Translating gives CASSSRQGDYNEQFF.

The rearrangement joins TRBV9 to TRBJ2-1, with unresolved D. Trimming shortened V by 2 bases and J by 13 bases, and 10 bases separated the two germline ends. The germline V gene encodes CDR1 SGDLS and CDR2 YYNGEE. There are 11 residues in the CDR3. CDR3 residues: CASSVGNIQFF. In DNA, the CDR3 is TGTGCCAGCAGCGTGGGGAATATCCAGTTCTTC.

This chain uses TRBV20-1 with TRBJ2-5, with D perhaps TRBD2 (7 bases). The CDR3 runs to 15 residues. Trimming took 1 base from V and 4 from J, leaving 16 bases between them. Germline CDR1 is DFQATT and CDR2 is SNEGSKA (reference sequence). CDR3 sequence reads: CSARGLTGGPETQYF. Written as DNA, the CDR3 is TGCAGTGCTAGAGGGTTAACGGGGGGCCCAGAGACCCAGTACTTC.

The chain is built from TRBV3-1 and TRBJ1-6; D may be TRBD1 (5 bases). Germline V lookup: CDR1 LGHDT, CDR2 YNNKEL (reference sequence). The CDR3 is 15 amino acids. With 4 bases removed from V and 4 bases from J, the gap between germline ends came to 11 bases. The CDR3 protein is CASSPGTFYNSPLHF. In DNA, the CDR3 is TGTGCCAGCAGCCCAGGGACCTTTTATAATTCACCCCTCCACTTT.

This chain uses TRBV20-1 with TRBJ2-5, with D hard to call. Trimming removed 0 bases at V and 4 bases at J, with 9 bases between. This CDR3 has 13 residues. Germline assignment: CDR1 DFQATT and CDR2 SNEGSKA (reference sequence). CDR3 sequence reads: CSARDFVLETQYF. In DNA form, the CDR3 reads TGCAGTGCTAGAGATTTTGTATTAGAGACCCAGTACTTC.

The CDR3 nucleotides are TGCAGTGCTAGGGGCGGGATCAACGAGCAGTACTTC. Translating gives CSARGGINEQYF. J is TRBJ2-5 and V is TRBV20-1, with D possibly matching TRBD2 (6 bases). The J call may be in error: the DNA end matches TRBJ2-7 better. Germline assignment: CDR1 DFQATT and CDR2 SNEGSKA (reference sequence). This CDR3 comprises 12 residues.

The CDR3, as DNA: TGCAGCGTTGAAGATTCCAATGAGCAGTTCTTC. Amino acid sequence: CSVEDSNEQFF. The V call is TRBV29-1, the J call TRBJ2-1; D ambiguous. CDR3 length equals 11 residues. The V and J ends lost 0 bases and 6 bases respectively, with 3 bases between them. Germline CDR1 SQVTM, CDR2 ANQGSEA.

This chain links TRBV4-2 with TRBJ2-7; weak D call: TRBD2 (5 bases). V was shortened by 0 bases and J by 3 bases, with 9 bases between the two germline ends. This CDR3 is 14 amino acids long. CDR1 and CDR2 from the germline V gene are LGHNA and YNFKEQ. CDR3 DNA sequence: TGTGCCAGCAGCCAAGAGACTAATTACTACGAGCAGTACTTC. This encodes CASSQETNYYEQYF.

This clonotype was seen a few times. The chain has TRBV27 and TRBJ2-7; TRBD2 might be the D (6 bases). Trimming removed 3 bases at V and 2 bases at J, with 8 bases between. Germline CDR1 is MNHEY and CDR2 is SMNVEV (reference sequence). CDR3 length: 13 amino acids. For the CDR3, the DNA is TGTGCCAGCAGTTTTCGCGGGGCCTACGAGCAGTACTTC. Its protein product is CASSFRGAYEQYF.

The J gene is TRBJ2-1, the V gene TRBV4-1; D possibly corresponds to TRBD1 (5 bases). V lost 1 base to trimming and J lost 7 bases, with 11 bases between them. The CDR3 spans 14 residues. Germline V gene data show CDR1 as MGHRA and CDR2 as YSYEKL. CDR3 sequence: CASSQGQGTNEQFF. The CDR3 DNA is TGCGCCAGCAGCCAAGGTCAGGGCACGAATGAGCAGTTCTTC.

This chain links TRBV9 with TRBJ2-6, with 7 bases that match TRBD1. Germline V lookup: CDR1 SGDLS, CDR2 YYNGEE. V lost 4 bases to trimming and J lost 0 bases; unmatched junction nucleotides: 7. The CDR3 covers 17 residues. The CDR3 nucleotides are TGTGCCAGCAGCTCACGGACAGGAATCTCTGGGGCCAACGTCCTGACTTTC. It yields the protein CASSSRTGISGANVLTF.

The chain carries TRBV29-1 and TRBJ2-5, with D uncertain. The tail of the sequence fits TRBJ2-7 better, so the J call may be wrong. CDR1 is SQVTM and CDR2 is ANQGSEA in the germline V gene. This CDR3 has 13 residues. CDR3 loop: CSAQGATSYEQYF. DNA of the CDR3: TGCAGCGCCCAAGGTGCAACGTCCTACGAGCAGTACTTC.

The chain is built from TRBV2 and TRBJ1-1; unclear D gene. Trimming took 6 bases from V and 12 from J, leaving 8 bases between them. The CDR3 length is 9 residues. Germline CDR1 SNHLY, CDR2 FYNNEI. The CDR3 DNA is TGTGCCAGCAGCGAACAGACTTTCTTT. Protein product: CASSEQTFF.

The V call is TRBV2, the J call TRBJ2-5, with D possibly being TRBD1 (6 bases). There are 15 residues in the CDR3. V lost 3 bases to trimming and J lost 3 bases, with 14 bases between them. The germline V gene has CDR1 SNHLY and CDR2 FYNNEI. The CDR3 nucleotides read TGTGCCAGCAGTGAGGTCCCAGGGGCAGAAGAGACCCAGTACTTC. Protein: CASSEVPGAEETQYF. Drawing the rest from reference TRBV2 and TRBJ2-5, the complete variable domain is EPEVTQTPSHQVTQMGQEVILRCVPISNHLYFYWYRQILGQKVEFLVSFYNNEISEKSEIFDDQFSVERPDGSNFTLKIRSTKLEDSAMYFCASSEVPGAEETQYFGPGTRLLVL.

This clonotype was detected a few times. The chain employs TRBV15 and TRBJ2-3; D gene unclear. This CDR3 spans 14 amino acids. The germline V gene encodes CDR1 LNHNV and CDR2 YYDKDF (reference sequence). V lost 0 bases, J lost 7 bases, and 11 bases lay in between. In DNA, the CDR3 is TGTGCCACCAGCAGAGATGGTTACAGCAATACGCAGTATTTT. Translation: CATSRDGYSNTQYF. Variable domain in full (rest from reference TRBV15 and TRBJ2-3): DAMVIQNPRYQVTQFGKPVTLSCSQTLNHNVMYWYQQKSSQAPKLLFHYYDKDFNNEADTPDNFQSRRPNTSFCFLDIRSPGLGDTAMYLCATSRDGYSNTQYFGPGTRLTVL.